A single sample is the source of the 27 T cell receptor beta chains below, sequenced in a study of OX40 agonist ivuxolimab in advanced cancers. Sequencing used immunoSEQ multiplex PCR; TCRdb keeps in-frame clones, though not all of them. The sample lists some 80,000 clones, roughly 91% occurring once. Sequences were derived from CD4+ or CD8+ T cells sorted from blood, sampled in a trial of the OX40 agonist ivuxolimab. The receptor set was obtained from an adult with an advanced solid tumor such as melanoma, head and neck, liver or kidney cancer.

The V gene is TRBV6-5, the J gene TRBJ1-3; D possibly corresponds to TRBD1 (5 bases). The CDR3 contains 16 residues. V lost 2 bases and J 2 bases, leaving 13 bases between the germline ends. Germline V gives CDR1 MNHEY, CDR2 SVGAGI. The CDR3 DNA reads TGTGCCAGCAGTTACGCGTTACGGACAACTGGAAACACCATATATTTT. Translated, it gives CASSYALRTTGNTIYF.

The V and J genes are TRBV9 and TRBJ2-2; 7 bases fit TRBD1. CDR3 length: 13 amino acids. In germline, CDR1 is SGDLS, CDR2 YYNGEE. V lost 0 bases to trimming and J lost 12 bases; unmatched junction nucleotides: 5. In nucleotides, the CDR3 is TGTGCCAGCAGCGTAGCTGCAGGGGGTAAGCTGTTTTTT. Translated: CASSVAAGGKLFF.

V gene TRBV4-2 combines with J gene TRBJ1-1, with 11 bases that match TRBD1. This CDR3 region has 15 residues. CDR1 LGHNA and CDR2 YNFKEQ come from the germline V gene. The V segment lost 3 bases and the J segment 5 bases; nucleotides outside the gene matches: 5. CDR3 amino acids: CASSQAGTGGTEAFF. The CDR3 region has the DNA TGTGCCAGCAGCCAGGCCGGGACAGGGGGAACTGAAGCTTTCTTT.

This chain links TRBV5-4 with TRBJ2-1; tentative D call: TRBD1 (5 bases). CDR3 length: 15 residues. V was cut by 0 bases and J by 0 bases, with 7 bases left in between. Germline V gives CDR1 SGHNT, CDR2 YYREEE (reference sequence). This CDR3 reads CASSLGQNSYNEQFF. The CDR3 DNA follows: TGTGCCAGCAGCTTGGGACAGAACTCCTACAATGAGCAGTTCTTC.

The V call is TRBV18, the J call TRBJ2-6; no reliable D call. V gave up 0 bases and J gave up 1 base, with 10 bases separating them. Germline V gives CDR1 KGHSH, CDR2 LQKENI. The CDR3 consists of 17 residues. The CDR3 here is CASSPPLSKSGANVLTF. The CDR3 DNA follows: TGTGCCAGCTCACCACCGTTGAGTAAATCTGGGGCCAACGTCCTGACTTTC.

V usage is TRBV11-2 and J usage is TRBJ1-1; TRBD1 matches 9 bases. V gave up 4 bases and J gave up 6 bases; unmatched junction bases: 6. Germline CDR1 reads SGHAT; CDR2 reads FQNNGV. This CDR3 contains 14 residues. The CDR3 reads CASSSSQGASEAFF. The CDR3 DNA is TGTGCCAGCAGCTCTTCACAGGGGGCCTCTGAAGCTTTCTTT.

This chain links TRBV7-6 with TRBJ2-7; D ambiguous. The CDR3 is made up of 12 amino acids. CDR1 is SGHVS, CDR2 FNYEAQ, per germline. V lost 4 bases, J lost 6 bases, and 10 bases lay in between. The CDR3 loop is CASSSGLGEQYV. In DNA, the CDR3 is TGTGCCAGCAGCTCAGGTCTCGGCGAGCAGTACGTC.

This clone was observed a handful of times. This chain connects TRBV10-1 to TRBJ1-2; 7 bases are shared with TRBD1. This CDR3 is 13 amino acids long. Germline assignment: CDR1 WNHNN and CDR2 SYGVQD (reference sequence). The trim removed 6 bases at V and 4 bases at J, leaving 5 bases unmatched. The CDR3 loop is CASSYDRAYGYTF. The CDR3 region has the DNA TGCGCCAGCAGCTATGACAGGGCCTATGGCTACACCTTC.

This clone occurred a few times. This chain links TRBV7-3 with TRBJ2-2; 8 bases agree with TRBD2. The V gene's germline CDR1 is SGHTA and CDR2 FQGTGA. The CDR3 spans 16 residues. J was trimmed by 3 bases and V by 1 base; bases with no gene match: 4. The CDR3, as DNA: TGTGCCAGCAGCTTAAGGGGAGCGGGGGACACCGGGGAGCTGTTTTTT. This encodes CASSLRGAGDTGELFF.

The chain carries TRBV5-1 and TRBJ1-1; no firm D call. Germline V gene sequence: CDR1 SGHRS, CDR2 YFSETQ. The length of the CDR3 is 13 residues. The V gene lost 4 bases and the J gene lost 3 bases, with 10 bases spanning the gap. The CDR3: CASSPGRDTEAFF. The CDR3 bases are TGCGCCAGCAGCCCGGGGAGGGACACTGAAGCTTTCTTT.

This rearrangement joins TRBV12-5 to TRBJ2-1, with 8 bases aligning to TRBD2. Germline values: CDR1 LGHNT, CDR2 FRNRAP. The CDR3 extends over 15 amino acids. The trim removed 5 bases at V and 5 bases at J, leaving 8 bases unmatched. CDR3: CASGEAGLGNNEQFF. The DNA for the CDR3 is TGTGCTAGTGGTGAAGCGGGACTAGGTAACAATGAGCAGTTCTTC.

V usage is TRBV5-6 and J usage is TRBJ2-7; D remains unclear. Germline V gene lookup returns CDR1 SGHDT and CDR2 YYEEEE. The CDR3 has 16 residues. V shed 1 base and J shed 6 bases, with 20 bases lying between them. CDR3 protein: CASSLSDPGRASEQYV. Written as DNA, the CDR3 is TGTGCCAGCAGCTTGTCCGACCCTGGACGCGCCTCCGAGCAGTACGTC.

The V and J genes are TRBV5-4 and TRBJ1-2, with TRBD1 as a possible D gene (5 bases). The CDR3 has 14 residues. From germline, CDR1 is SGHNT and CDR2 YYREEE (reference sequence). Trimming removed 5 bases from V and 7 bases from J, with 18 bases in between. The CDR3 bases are TGTGCCAGCAGATCGCAAGGGGCGGTGGTTGGCTACACCTTC. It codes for CASRSQGAVVGYTF.

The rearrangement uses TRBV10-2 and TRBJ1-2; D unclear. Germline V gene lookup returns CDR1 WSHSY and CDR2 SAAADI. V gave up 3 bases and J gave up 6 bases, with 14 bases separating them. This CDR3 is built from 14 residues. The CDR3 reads CASSDVLETDGYTF. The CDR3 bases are TGCGCCAGCAGTGATGTGCTGGAAACGGATGGCTACACCTTC.

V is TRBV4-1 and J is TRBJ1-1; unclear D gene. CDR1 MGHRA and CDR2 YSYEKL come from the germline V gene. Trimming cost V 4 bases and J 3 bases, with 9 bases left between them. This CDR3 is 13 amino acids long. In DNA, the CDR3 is TGCGCCAGCAGCCGACGTGGTGACACTGAAGCTTTCTTT. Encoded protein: CASSRRGDTEAFF.

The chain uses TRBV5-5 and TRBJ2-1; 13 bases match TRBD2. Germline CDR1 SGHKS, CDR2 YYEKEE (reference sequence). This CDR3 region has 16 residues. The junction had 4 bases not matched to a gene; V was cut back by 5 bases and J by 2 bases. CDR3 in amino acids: CASRLGLAGTYNEQFF. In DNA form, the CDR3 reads TGTGCCAGCAGACTGGGACTAGCGGGAACCTACAATGAGCAGTTCTTC.

The CDR3 coding sequence is TGTGCCAGCAGCTTAGAAAGACTGGGGCGGGATGAGCAGTTCTTC. Translating gives CASSLERLGRDEQFF. This chain connects TRBV11-2 to TRBJ2-1; D possibly matches TRBD1 or TRBD2 (5 bases each). This CDR3 is 15 amino acids long. Germline lookup yields CDR1 SGHAT and CDR2 FQNNGV. The V end lost 0 bases, the J end lost 8 bases, and 14 bases lay between the germline ends.

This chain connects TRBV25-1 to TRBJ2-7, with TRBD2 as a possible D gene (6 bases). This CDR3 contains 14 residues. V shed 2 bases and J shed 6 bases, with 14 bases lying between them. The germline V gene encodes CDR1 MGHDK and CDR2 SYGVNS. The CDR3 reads CASSEGGGVREQYF. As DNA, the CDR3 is TGTGCCAGCAGTGAAGGTGGAGGGGTGCGCGAGCAGTACTTC.

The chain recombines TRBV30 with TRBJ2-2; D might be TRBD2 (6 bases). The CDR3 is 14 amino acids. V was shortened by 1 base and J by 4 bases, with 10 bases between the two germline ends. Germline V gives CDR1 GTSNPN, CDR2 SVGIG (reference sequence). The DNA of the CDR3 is TGTGCCTGGAGTGCACACGGGGGCACCGGGGAGCTGTTTTTT. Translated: CAWSAHGGTGELFF.

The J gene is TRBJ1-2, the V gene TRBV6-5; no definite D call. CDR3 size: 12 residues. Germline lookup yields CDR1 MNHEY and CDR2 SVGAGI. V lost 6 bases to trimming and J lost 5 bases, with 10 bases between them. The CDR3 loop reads CASRPSRYGYTF. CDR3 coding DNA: TGTGCCAGCAGACCATCGAGATATGGCTACACCTTC.

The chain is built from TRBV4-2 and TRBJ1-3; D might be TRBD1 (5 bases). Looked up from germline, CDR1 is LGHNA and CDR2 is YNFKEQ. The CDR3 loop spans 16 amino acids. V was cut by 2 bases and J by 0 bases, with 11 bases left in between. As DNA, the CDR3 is TGTGCCAGCAGCCAAACTACAGGAGGCTCTGGAAACACCATATATTTT. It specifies CASSQTTGGSGNTIYF.

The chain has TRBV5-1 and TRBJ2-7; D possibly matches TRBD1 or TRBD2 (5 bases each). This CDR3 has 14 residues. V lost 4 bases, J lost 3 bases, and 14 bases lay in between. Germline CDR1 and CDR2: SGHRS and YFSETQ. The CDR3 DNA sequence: TGCGCCAGCAGCCGGGACGGGTCCGTCTACGAGCAGTACGTC. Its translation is CASSRDGSVYEQYV.

CDR3 nucleotides: TGCAGCGTTCAGGGGGGGCCCGCAGATACGCAGTATTTT. It is translated as CSVQGGPADTQYF. The chain combines TRBV29-1 with TRBJ2-3; the D call may be TRBD1 or TRBD2 (7 bases each). V lost 5 bases and J lost 4, with 13 bases in between. CDR3 length equals 13 residues. CDR1 and CDR2 (germline): SQVTM, ANQGSEA.

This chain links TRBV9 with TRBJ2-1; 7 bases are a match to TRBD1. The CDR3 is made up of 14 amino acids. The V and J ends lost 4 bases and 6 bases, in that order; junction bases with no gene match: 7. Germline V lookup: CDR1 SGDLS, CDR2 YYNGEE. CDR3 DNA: TGTGCCAGCAGCTTCCGGGACAGTAGCAATGAGCAGTTCTTC. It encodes CASSFRDSSNEQFF.

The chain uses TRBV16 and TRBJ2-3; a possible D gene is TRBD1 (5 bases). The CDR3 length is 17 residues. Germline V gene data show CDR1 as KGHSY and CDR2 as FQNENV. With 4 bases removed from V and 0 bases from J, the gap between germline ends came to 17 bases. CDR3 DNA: TGTGCCAGCAGCCGTCGAGCGACAGCCCCGAGCACAGATACGCAGTATTTT. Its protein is CASSRRATAPSTDTQYF.

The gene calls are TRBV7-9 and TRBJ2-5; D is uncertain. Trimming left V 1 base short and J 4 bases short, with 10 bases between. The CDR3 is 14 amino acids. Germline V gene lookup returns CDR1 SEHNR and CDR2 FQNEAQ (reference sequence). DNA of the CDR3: TGTGCCAGCAGCTTAGTAGGACCCTCAGAGACCCAGTACTTC. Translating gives CASSLVGPSETQYF.

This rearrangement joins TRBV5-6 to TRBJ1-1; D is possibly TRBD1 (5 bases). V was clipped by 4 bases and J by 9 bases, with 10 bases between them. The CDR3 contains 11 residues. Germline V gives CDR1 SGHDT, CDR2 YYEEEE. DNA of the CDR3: TGTGCCAGCAGCATACGACAGCAAGCTTTCTTT. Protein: CASSIRQQAFF.